The clone carrying this T cell receptor beta chain was found many times. Antigen unknown. Germline loops: CDR1 SNHLY, CDR2 FYNNEI. This CDR3 has 15 amino acids. The V end was cut by 5 bases, the J end by 2 bases, with 14 bases between. The sample originates from a study of T cells in Graves' hyperthyroidism and ophthalmopathy. Amplification yielded TCR beta CDR3 regions, with RNA transcripts as the source. First-round RT-PCR of the TCR CDR3 relied on the HTBI primer set. TCRdb redid the calling of the multiplex PCR reads with MiXCR, one entry per CDR3 protein. This table holds around 620,000 distinct CDR3 sequences, roughly 16% found once. Findings and limits, study-wide: Stable hyperthyroidism and ophthalmopathy were separated using 13 V-J signatures.

The sequenced sample consisted of blood. This chain links TRBV2 with TRBJ2-3; tentatively, D is TRBD1 or TRBD2 (5 bases each). The sequence derives from a woman aged 25 to 45 with Graves' hyperthyroidism. This CDR3 reads CASSKTGTNTDTQYF. CDR3 in DNA: TGTGCCAGCAGTAAAACCGGGACCAACACAGATACGCAGTATTTT.